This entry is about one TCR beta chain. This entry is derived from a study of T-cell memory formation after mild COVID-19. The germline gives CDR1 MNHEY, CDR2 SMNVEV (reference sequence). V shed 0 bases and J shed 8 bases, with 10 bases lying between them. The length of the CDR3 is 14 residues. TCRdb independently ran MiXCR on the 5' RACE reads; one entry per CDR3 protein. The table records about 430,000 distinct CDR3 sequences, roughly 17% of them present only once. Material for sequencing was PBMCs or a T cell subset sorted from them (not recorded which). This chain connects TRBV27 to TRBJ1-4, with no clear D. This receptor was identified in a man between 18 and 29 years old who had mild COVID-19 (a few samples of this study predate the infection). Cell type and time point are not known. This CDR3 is CASSLSGPAEKLFF. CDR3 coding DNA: TGTGCCAGCAGTTTATCCGGGCCGGCGGAAAAACTGTTTTTT.